The 16 T cell receptor beta chains below were found in one sample sequenced in a study of shared clonotypes between healthy human individuals. Only in-frame clones appear in the TCRdb table, and some are missing; sequencing was by immunoSEQ multiplex PCR. This table has 1 million to 1.3 million clones, approximately 78% appearing once. The sequenced sample consisted of memory CD4+ T cells from PBMCs. The subset here: CD45RA-negative fraction. Receptors originate from a man between 18 and 29 years old in good health. Some clones in this sample may be carry-over from other donors' samples.

The chain combines TRBV11-2 with TRBJ2-7; 7 nucleotides align to TRBD1. Germline lookup yields CDR1 SGHAT and CDR2 FQNNGV. CDR3 length: 15 residues. Trimming removed 3 bases from V and 1 base from J; junction bases left unmatched: 6. The CDR3 region is CASSLVGTVSYEQYF. Here the CDR3 DNA reads TGTGCCAGCAGCTTGGTAGGGACAGTATCCTACGAGCAGTACTTC.

Ten or more counts support this clone. This sequence joins TRBV29-1 and TRBJ1-1; 9 nucleotides align to TRBD1. The CDR3 consists of 13 residues. The junction had 6 bases not matched to a gene; V was cut back by 7 bases and J by 3 bases. CDR1 and CDR2 (germline): SQVTM, ANQGSEA. The CDR3 coding sequence is TGCAGCGCTCTGGGACAGGGATACACTGAAGCTTTCTTT. It encodes CSALGQGYTEAFF.

V and J are TRBV5-4 and TRBJ2-1; unclear D gene. V lost 2 bases to trimming and J lost 6 bases, with 9 bases between them. This CDR3 is built from 13 residues. Per the germline V gene, CDR1 is SGHNT and CDR2 is YYREEE (reference sequence). The CDR3 DNA reads TGTGCCAGCAGCTTACCCATGGGCAATGAGCAGTTCTTC. This gives the protein CASSLPMGNEQFF.

This chain links TRBV2 with TRBJ2-7; 13 nucleotides line up with TRBD2. CDR1 is SNHLY, CDR2 FYNNEI, per germline. Germline trimming cut 8 bases from V and 4 bases from J; bases unmatched to any gene: 8. The CDR3 runs 15 residues. The CDR3 spells CASQGLAGLVYEQYF. CDR3 DNA sequence: TGTGCCAGCCAGGGACTAGCGGGATTGGTATACGAGCAGTACTTC. Looking up the rest from reference TRBV2 and TRBJ2-7 gives the full variable domain: EPEVTQTPSHQVTQMGQEVILRCVPISNHLYFYWYRQILGQKVEFLVSFYNNEISEKSEIFDDQFSVERPDGSNFTLKIRSTKLEDSAMYFCASQGLAGLVYEQYFGPGTRLTVT.

This chain joins TRBV7-9 and TRBJ2-1, with TRBD2 as a possible D gene (5 bases). CDR3 length equals 14 residues. Trimming cost V 3 bases and J 6 bases, with 12 bases left between them. Germline values: CDR1 SEHNR, CDR2 FQNEAQ (reference sequence). CDR3 in DNA: TGTGCCAGCAGCTTGAGGGATGGCTTCAATGAGCAGTTCTTC. Protein sequence: CASSLRDGFNEQFF.

The gene calls are TRBV27 and TRBJ1-4; the match to TRBD1 covers 8 bases. CDR3 size: 15 residues. CDR1 MNHEY and CDR2 SMNVEV come from the germline V gene (reference sequence). V lost 2 bases and J lost 4; bases outside the gene matches: 3. CDR3: CASSLDDRGNEKLFF. The CDR3 DNA reads as TGTGCCAGCAGTTTAGATGACAGGGGTAATGAAAAACTGTTTTTT.

This sequence joins TRBV7-8 and TRBJ1-3; weak D call: TRBD1 (6 bases). V dropped 5 bases and J dropped 0 bases, with 17 bases sitting between them. The V gene's germline CDR1 is SGHVS and CDR2 FQNEAQ. This CDR3 spans 17 amino acids. CDR3 region: CASSNKWGASSGNTIYF. The CDR3 DNA sequence: TGTGCCAGCAGCAACAAATGGGGGGCGAGCTCTGGAAACACCATATATTTT.

This clone was recorded a few times. This sequence joins TRBV28 and TRBJ2-2, with a weak D call TRBD1 (5 bases). V lost 4 bases, J lost 4 bases, and 7 bases lay in between. Germline CDR1 MDHEN, CDR2 SYDVKM. The CDR3 length is 13 residues. This CDR3 is CASSYRFTGELFF. The CDR3 DNA reads TGTGCCAGCAGTTACAGGTTCACCGGGGAGCTGTTTTTT.

On this clone: Other DNA sequences of this sample code for an identical CDR3. This sequence joins TRBV7-2 and TRBJ2-7; perhaps TRBD1 as D (5 bases). CDR3 length equals 13 residues. V lost 1 base and J lost 5, with 9 bases in between. From germline, CDR1 is SGHTA and CDR2 FQGNSA. For the CDR3, the DNA is TGTGCCAGCAGCTTAGGGCCCAGGGACGAGCAGTACTTC. Its translation: CASSLGPRDEQYF.

This clone showed up many times. The same CDR3 can be traced to other DNA sequences in this sample. The chain recombines TRBV7-6 with TRBJ2-3; 10 bases line up with TRBD2. CDR3 length equals 12 residues. Germline lookup yields CDR1 SGHVS and CDR2 FNYEAQ. With V trimmed by 5 bases and J by 9 bases, 2 bases remained unmatched. CDR3 nucleotide sequence: TGTGCCAGCAGCCTGACTAGCGGGACGCAGTATTTT. Translating gives CASSLTSGTQYF.

The chain carries TRBV5-1 and TRBJ2-5; D is perhaps TRBD2 (5 bases). The germline V gene encodes CDR1 SGHRS and CDR2 YFSETQ. This CDR3 spans 15 amino acids. V lost 4 bases, J lost 5 bases, and 18 bases lay in between. In nucleotides, the CDR3 is TGCGCCAGCAGCCAAGCCCCCGAGGGAAGGGAGACCCAGTACTTC. Protein product: CASSQAPEGRETQYF.

This clone showed up just once. This chain links TRBV7-3 with TRBJ2-7, with 8 bases fitting TRBD1. The CDR3 is 14 amino acids. The junction had 12 bases not matched to a gene; V was cut back by 5 bases and J by 9 bases. Germline CDR1 SGHTA, CDR2 FQGTGA. Here the CDR3 reads CASSPDRGIRVQYF. DNA of the CDR3: TGTGCCAGCAGCCCTGACAGGGGCATAAGAGTGCAGTACTTC.

Many counts were recorded for this clone. Other nucleotide sequences in the sample specify the same CDR3. This sequence joins TRBV7-9 and TRBJ2-5, with 8 bases lining up with TRBD1. Looked up from germline, CDR1 is SEHNR and CDR2 is FQNEAQ (reference sequence). V dropped 6 bases and J dropped 5; count of bases not matched to a gene: 5. The CDR3 has 13 residues. DNA of the CDR3: TGTGCCAGCAGTCCCAGGGGGCCGGAGACCCAGTACTTC. Its protein product is CASSPRGPETQYF.

The gene calls are TRBV18 and TRBJ1-1, with D maybe TRBD1 (5 bases). Trimming stripped 4 bases from V and 4 bases from J, with 13 bases between. Germline CDR1 is KGHSH and CDR2 is LQKENI. This CDR3 has 14 amino acids. The CDR3 DNA is TGTGCCAGCTCACGGCTCCCGGGGGGCACTGAAGCTTTCTTT. Protein: CASSRLPGGTEAFF.

In DNA, the CDR3 is TGTGCCTGGAGTTGGCGGGGGGAGCAGTTCTTC. Residues: CAWSWRGEQFF. The V call is TRBV30, the J call TRBJ2-1, with TRBD2 matching over 7 bases. V was clipped by 2 bases and J by 10 bases; unmatched bases: 2. The germline V gene encodes CDR1 GTSNPN and CDR2 SVGIG (reference sequence). The CDR3 sequence is 11 residues long.

This chain joins TRBV7-2 and TRBJ2-7, with a possible D match to TRBD2 (5 bases). V lost 3 bases and J 1 base, leaving 16 bases between the germline ends. The CDR3 loop spans 16 amino acids. CDR1 is SGHTA and CDR2 is FQGNSA in the germline V gene. CDR3 residues: CASSFSGVSDSYEQYF. In nucleotides, the CDR3 is TGTGCCAGCAGCTTTAGTGGCGTTAGCGATTCCTACGAGCAGTACTTC.